The clone carrying this T cell receptor beta chain was counted between two and nine times. CDR1 SGHAT and CDR2 FQDESV come from the germline V gene (reference sequence). V lost 2 bases and J lost 1; bases outside the gene matches: 12. The CDR3 length is 18 residues. Preparation of the TCRbeta library involved a method that used unique molecular identifiers. TCRdb reprocessed the PCR reads via MiXCR and lists one record per CDR3 protein. The table lists approximately 130,000 distinct CDR3 sequences, about 9.9% of them singletons, with 24% in the top ten. This sample is part of a study of T-cell reconstitution after alpha-beta-depleted transplantation in children.

The sequenced sample was PBMCs, mostly from graft donor cells, obtained 180 days after TCRalphabeta/CD19-depleted stem cell transplant. The TCR originated in a girl younger than two who had a stem cell transplant for combined immunodeficiency, so the T cells may come from the graft donor. This chain links TRBV11-1 with TRBJ1-1, with 8 nucleotides matching TRBD1. The CDR3 DNA sequence: TGTGCCAGCAGCTTAATAAATTGGGCAGGGGGCCCGAACACTGAAGCTTTCTTT. This sequence encodes CASSLINWAGGPNTEAFF.